This T cell receptor (beta chain) emerged from a study of Ad26.COV2.S vaccination and SARS-CoV-2 variants. At the level of the study: The vaccine Ad26.COV2.S was put into the muscle once, or twice with 56 days between. General study findings and limits: Placebo recipients and vaccine recipients were similar in non-spike TCR breadth. Once vaccination had occurred, spike-specific CD8+ and CD4+ T cell responses reportedly showed substantial breadth.

In regard to this clone: Its antigen is currently unknown.

Germline CDR1 KGHDR, CDR2 SFDVKD. V trimming: 2 bases; J trimming: 2 bases; junction bases outside the gene matches: 12. The CDR3 has 18 residues. The method was immunoSEQ multiplex PCR; TCRdb's version includes in-frame clones alone and lacks a portion of them. The sample consists of approximately 400,000 clones, approximately 83% of them appearing once. Treatment noted: 15 to 20 received Ad26.COV2.S at low or high dose, single or two shots; 5 received placebo; per-sample allocation not given. Sampling happened 63 days after the first vaccine or placebo injection. The V gene is TRBV24-1, the J gene TRBJ2-7; 9 bases map to TRBD1. The starting material was peripheral blood, obtained in a trial of Ad26.COV2.S vaccine versus placebo. This receptor was obtained from a person between 18 and 60 years old who received the Ad26.COV2.S COVID-19 vaccine or a placebo. CDR3 residues: CATSDSTLGQGNPYEQYF. For the CDR3, the DNA is TGTGCCACCAGTGATTCGACCTTGGGACAGGGCAACCCCTACGAGCAGTACTTC.